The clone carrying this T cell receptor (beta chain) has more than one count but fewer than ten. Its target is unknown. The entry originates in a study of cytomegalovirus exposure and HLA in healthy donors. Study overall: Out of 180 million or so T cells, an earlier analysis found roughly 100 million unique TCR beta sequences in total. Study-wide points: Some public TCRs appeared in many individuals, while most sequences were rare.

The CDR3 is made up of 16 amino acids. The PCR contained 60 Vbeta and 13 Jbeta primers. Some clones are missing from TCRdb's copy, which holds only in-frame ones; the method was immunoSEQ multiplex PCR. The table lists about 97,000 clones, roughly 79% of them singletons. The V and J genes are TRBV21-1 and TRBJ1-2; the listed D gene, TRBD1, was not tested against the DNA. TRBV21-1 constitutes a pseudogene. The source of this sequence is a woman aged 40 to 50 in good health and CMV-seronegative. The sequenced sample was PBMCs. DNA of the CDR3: TGTGCCAGCAGCAAAAGGGGGCCGGGGCCCAACTATGGCTACACCTTC. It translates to CASSKRGPGPNYGYTF.